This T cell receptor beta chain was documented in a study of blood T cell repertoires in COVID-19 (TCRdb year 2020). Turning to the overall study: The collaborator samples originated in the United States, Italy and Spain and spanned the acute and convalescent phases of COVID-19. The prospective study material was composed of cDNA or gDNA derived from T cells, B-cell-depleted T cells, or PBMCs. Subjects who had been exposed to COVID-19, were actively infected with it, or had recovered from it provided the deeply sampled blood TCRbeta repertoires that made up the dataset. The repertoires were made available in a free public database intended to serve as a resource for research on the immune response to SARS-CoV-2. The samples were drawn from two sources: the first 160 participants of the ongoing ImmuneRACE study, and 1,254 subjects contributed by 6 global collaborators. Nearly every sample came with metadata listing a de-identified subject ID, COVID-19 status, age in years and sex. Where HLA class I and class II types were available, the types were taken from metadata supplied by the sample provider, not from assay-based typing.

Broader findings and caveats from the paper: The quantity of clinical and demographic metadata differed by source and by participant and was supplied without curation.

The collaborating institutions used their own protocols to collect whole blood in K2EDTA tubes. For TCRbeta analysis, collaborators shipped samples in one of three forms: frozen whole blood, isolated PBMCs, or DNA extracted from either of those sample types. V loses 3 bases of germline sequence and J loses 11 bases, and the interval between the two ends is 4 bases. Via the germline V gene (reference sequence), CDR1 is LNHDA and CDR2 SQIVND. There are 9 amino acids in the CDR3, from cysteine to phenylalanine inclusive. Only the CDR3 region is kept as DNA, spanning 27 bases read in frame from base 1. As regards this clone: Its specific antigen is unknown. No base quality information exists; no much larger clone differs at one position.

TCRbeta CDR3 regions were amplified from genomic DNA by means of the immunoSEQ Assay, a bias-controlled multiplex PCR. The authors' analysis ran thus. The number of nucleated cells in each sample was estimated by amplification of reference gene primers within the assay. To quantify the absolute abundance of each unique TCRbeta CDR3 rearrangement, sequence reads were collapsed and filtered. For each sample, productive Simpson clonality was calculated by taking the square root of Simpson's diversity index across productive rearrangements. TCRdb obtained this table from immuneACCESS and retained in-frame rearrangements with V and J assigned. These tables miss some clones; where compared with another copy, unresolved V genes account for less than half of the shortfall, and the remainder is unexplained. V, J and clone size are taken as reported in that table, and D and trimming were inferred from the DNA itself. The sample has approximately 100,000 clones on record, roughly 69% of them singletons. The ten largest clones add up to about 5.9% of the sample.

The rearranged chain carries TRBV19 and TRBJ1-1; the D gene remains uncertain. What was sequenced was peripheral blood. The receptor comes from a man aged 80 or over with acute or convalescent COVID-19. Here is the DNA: TGTGCCAGTAGTATCCATGCTTTCTTT. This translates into CASSIHAFF. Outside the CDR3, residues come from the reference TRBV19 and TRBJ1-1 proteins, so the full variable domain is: DGGITQSPKYLFRKEGQNVTLSCEQNLNHDAMYWYRQDPGQGLRLIYYSQIVNDFQKGDIAEGYSVSREKKESFPLTVTSAQKNPTAFYLCASSIHAFFGQGTRLTVV.